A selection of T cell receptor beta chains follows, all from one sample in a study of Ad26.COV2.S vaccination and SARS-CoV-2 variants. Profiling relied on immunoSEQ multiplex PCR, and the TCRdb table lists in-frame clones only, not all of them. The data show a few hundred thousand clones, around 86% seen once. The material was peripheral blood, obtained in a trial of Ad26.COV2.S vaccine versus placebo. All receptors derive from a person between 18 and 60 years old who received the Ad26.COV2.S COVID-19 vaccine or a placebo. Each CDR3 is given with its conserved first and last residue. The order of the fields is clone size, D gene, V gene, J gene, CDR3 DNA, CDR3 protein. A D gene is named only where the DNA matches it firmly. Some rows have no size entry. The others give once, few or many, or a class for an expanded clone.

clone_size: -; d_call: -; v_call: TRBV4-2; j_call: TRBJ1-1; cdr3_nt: TGTGCCAGCAGCCACGGTGGGGCGGCCACTGAAGCTTTCTTT; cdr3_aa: CASSHGGAATEAFF
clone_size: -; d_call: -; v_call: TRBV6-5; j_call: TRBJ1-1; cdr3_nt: TGTGCCAGCAGTTTAGCAGGCGGATGGACTGAAGCTTTCTTT; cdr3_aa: CASSLAGGWTEAFF
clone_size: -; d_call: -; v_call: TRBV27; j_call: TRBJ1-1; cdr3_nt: TGTGCCAGCAGTTGGGGGGCGAGCACTGAAGCTTTCTTT; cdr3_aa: CASSWGASTEAFF
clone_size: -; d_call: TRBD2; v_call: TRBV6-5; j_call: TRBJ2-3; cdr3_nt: TGTGCCAGCAGACTAGCGTCGGCAGATACGCAGTATTTT; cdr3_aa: CASRLASADTQYF
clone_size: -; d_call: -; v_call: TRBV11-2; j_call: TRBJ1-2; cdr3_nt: TGTGCCAGCAGCTCCGGCTATGGCTACACCTTC; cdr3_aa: CASSSGYGYTF
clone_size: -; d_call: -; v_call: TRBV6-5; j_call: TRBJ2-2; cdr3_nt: TGTGCCAGCAGTCTCTCGGCAACCGGGGAGCTGTTTTTT; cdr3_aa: CASSLSATGELFF
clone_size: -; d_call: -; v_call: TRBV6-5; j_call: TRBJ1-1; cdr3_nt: TGTGCCAGCAGTTCGGGGACTTACTACACTGAAGCTTTCTTT; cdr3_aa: CASSSGTYYTEAFF
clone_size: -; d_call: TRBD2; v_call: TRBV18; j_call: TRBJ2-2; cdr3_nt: TGTGCCAGCTCACCACCGCGGGGGATGAACACCGGGGAGCTGTTTTTT; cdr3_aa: CASSPPRGMNTGELFF
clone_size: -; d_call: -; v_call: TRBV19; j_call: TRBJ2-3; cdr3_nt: TGTGCCAGTAGTATGGTCCGCTCCCGATTCGGGGATACGCAGTATTTT; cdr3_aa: CASSMVRSRFGDTQYF
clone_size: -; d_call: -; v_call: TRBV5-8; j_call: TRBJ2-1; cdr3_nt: TGTGCCAGCACCCGGGGGTACAATGAGCAGTTCTTC; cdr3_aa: CASTRGYNEQFF
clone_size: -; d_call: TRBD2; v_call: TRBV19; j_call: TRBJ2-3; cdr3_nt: TGTGCAGCCGCTAGCGGGGCAGATACGCAGTATTTT; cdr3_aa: CAAASGADTQYF
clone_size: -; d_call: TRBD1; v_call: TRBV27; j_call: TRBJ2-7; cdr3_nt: TGTGCCAGCAGTTTCCCCGGGACAGGGGTGTACGAGCAGTACTTC; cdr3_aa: CASSFPGTGVYEQYF
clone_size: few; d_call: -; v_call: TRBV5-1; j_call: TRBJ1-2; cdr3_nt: TGCGCCAGCCGGAGGGATACAGGGAACTATGGCTACACCTTC; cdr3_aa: CASRRDTGNYGYTF